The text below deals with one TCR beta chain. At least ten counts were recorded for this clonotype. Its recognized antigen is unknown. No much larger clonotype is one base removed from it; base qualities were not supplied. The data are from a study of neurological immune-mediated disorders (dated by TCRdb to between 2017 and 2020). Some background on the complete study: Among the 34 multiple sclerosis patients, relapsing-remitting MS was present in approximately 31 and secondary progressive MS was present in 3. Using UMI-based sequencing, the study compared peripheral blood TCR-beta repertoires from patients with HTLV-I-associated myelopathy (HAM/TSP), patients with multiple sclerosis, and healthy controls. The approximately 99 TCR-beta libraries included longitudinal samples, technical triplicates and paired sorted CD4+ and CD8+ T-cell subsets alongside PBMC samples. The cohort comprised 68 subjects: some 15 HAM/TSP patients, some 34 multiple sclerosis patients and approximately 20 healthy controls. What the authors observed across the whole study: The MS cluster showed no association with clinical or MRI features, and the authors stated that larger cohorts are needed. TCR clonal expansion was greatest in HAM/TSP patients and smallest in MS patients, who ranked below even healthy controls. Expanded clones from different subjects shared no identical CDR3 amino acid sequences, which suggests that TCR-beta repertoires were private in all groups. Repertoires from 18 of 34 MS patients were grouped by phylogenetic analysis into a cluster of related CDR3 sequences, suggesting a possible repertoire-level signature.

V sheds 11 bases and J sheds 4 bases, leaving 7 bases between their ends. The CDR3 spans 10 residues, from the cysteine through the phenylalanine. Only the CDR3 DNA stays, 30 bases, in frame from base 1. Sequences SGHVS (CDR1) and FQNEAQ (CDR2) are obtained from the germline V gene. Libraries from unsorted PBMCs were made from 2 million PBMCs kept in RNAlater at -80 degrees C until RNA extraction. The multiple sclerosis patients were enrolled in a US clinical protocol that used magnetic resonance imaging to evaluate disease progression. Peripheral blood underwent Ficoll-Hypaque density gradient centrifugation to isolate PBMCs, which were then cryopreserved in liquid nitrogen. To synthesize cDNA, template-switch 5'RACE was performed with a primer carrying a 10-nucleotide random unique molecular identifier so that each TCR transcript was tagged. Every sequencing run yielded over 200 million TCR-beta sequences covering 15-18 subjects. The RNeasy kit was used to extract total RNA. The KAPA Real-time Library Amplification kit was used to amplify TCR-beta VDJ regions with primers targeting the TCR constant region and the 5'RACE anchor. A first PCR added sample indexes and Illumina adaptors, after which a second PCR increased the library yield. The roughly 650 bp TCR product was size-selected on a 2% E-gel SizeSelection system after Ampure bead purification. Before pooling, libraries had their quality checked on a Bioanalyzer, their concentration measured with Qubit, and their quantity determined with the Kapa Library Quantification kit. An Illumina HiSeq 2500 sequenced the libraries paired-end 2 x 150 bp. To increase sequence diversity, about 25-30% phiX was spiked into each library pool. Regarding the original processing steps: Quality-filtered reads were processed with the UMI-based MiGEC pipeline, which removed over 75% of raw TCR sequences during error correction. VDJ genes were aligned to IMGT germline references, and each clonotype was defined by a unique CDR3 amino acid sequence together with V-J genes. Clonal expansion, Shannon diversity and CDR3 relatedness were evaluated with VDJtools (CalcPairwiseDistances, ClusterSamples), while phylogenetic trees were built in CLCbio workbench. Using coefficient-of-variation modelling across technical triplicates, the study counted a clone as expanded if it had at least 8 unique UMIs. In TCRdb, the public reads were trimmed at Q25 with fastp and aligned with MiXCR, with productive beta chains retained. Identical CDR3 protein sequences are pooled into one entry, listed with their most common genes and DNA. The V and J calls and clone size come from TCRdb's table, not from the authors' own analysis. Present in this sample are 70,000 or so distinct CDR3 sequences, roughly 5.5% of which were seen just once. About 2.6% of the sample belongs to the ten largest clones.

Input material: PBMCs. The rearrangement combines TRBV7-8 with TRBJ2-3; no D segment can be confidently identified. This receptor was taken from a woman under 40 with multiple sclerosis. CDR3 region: CASEADTQYF. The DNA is TGTGCCTCAGAGGCAGATACGCAGTATTTT.